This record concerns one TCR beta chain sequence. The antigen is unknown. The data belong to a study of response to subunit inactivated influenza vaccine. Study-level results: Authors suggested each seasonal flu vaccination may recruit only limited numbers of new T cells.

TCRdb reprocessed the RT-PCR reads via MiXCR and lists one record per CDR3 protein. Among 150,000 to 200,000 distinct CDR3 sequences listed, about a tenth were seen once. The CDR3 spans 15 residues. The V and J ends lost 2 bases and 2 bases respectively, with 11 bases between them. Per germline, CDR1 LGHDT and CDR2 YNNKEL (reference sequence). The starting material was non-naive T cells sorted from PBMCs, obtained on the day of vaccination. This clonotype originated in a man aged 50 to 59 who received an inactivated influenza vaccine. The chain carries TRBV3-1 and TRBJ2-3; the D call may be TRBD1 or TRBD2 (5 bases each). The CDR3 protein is CASSQTRDLTDTQYF. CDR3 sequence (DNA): TGTGCCAGCAGCCAAACCCGGGACCTCACAGATACGCAGTATTTT.